One and the same sample provided the 30 T cell receptor beta chains below, sequenced in a study of blood T cell repertoires in COVID-19. Repertoires were generated with immunoSEQ multiplex PCR, while TCRdb's copy carries only in-frame clones and drops some. The table includes roughly 43,000 clones, 75% to 90% detected once. The sequenced sample was peripheral blood. The receptor source for this set is a human donor in a cohort sampled during active COVID-19.

The V gene is TRBV5-5, the J gene TRBJ2-7, with 7 positions matching TRBD1. The CDR3 spans 19 residues. V gave up 4 bases and J gave up 1 base; unmatched junction bases: 20. Germline V gives CDR1 SGHKS, CDR2 YYEKEE (reference sequence). CDR3 DNA: TGTGCCAGCAGCGACGGCGAGGGGGCGGCGGCGCGTGCTTCCTACGAGCAGTACTTC. Its protein product is CASSDGEGAAARASYEQYF.

The rearrangement joins TRBV5-4 to TRBJ2-7; D call uncertain. The CDR3 sequence is 15 residues long. CDR1 and CDR2 from the germline V gene are SGHNT and YYREEE (reference sequence). Trimming left V 0 bases short and J 0 bases short, with 10 bases between. This CDR3 is CASSLVQASSYEQYF. CDR3 DNA: TGTGCCAGCAGCTTGGTGCAGGCAAGCTCCTACGAGCAGTACTTC.

This clone was found a few times. The V call is TRBV7-8, the J call TRBJ1-4; 8 bases align to TRBD1. The germline V gene has CDR1 SGHVS and CDR2 FQNEAQ. There are 15 residues in the CDR3. With V trimmed by 5 bases and J by 4 bases, 6 bases remained unmatched. The CDR3 sequence: CASSPDRALNEKLFF. The CDR3 DNA reads as TGTGCCAGCAGCCCGGACAGGGCCCTTAATGAAAAACTGTTTTTT. The full variable domain, rest sourced from reference TRBV7-8 and TRBJ1-4, is GAGVSQSPRYKVAKRGQDVALRCDPISGHVSLFWYQQALGQGPEFLTYFQNEAQLDKSGLPSDRFFAERPEGSVSTLKIQRTQQEDSAVYLCASSPDRALNEKLFFGSGTQLSVL.

The gene calls are TRBV7-3 and TRBJ2-7; 8 nucleotides align to TRBD2. V gave up 5 bases and J gave up 5 bases; unmatched junction bases: 5. The CDR3 totals 13 residues. CDR1 is SGHTA, CDR2 FQGTGA, per germline. The CDR3 region has the DNA TGTGCCAGCAGCCGCGGGGGGATAAACGAGCAGTACTTC. Translation gives CASSRGGINEQYF. The full variable domain, rest sourced from reference TRBV7-3 and TRBJ2-7, is GAGVSQTPSNKVTEKGKYVELRCDPISGHTALYWYRQSLGQGPEFLIYFQGTGAADDSGLPNDRFFAVRPEGSVSTLKIQRTERGDSAVYLCASSRGGINEQYFGPGTRLTVT.

The chain employs TRBV28 and TRBJ2-3, with unresolved D. The germline V gene encodes CDR1 MDHEN and CDR2 SYDVKM. There are 16 residues in the CDR3. V was shortened by 3 bases and J by 1 base, with 14 bases between the two germline ends. The DNA of the CDR3 is TGTGCCAGCAGTTTCCACCCCCCGTCGGGCACAGATACGCAGTATTTT. This codes for CASSFHPPSGTDTQYF.

This chain connects TRBV6-5 to TRBJ2-7, with a possible D match to TRBD2 (7 bases). The CDR3 contains 16 residues. The V end lost 2 bases, the J end lost 0 bases, and 14 bases lay between the germline ends. Germline-derived CDR1 and CDR2 are MNHEY and SVGAGI. CDR3 residues: CASSYEGGGGSYEQYF. CDR3 nucleotide sequence: TGTGCCAGCAGTTACGAAGGAGGGGGGGGCTCCTACGAGCAGTACTTC.

This clone was seen a single time. The chain employs TRBV27 and TRBJ1-4, with unresolved D. CDR1 is MNHEY, CDR2 SMNVEV, per germline (reference sequence). V was pared by 0 bases and J by 4 bases, with 3 bases between. The CDR3 length is 13 residues. The CDR3 sequence: CASSLSVNEKLFF. The CDR3 nucleotides are TGTGCCAGCAGTTTATCCGTTAATGAAAAACTGTTTTTT.

The chain employs TRBV18 and TRBJ2-3, with 7 nucleotides matching TRBD2. V lost 0 bases to trimming and J lost 0 bases; unmatched junction nucleotides: 3. The CDR3 length is 16 residues. Germline V lookup: CDR1 KGHSH, CDR2 LQKENI. CDR3 nucleotides: TGTGCCAGCTCACCACCTTGGGGGGGGAGCACAGATACGCAGTATTTT. It is translated as CASSPPWGGSTDTQYF.

The gene calls are TRBV11-2 and TRBJ2-7; possibly TRBD2 for D (6 bases). Deletions cut 11 bases from V and 0 bases from J, with 11 bases between. The CDR3 is 12 residues long. Germline CDR1 reads SGHAT; CDR2 reads FQNNGV. CDR3 bases: TGTGCCTCGCGGCGGGACTCCTACGAGCAGTACTTC. This codes for CASRRDSYEQYF.

This clone showed up just once. V usage is TRBV9 and J usage is TRBJ2-7; 12 bases map to TRBD2. The CDR3 sequence is 15 residues long. J was trimmed by 7 bases and V by 0 bases; bases with no gene match: 5. Germline V gives CDR1 SGDLS, CDR2 YYNGEE. CDR3 in amino acids: CASSVGTSGVEEQYF. The CDR3 coding sequence is TGTGCCAGCAGCGTAGGGACTAGCGGGGTGGAAGAGCAGTACTTC.

The chain links TRBV30 to TRBJ2-7, with TRBD1 as a possible D gene (6 bases). The CDR3 consists of 14 residues. The V and J ends lost 2 bases and 0 bases respectively, with 11 bases between them. Germline values: CDR1 GTSNPN, CDR2 SVGIG (reference sequence). The DNA for the CDR3 is TGTGCCTGGAGTAGGACAGTCAGCTCCTACGAGCAGTACTTC. Its translation: CAWSRTVSSYEQYF.

The chain links TRBV4-1 to TRBJ2-7; TRBD2 matches at 9 bases. V shed 0 bases and J 6 bases; nucleotides not matched to a gene: 6. Germline loops: CDR1 MGHRA, CDR2 YSYEKL. The CDR3 has 15 amino acids. The DNA of the CDR3 is TGCGCCAGCAGCCAAGATCCTGGACTAGCGAGCGAGCAGTACTTC. It specifies CASSQDPGLASEQYF.

The J gene is TRBJ2-7, the V gene TRBV18; no clear D gene. V was cut by 2 bases and J by 5 bases, with 13 bases left in between. Germline V gives CDR1 KGHSH, CDR2 LQKENI. The CDR3 contains 14 residues. In nucleotides, the CDR3 is TGTGCCAGCTCACCAACTTACAGTGGGCACGAGCAGTACTTC. It encodes CASSPTYSGHEQYF. Based on the CDR3 plus reference TRBV18 and TRBJ2-7, the full variable domain is NAGVMQNPRHLVRRRGQEARLRCSPMKGHSHVYWYRQLPEEGLKFMVYLQKENIIDESGMPKERFSAEFPKEGPSILRIQQVVRGDSAAYFCASSPTYSGHEQYFGPGTRLTVT.

This clone appeared once. The rearrangement links TRBV4-1 to TRBJ2-7; TRBD2 aligns across 11 bases. V lost 4 bases and J lost 10; bases outside the gene matches: 9. CDR3 length: 14 amino acids. Germline V gene sequence: CDR1 MGHRA, CDR2 YSYEKL. The CDR3 here is CASSRPLLAGDQYF. In DNA, the CDR3 is TGCGCCAGCAGCCGCCCTCTACTAGCGGGGGACCAGTACTTC.

This clone has a single count. J is TRBJ2-3 and V is TRBV6-2 or TRBV6-3; 16 bases map to TRBD2. Germline V gene sequence: CDR1 MNHEY, CDR2 SVGEGT. Trimming took 4 bases from V and 7 from J; bases not matched to a gene: 2. The CDR3 runs 15 residues. The CDR3 sequence: CASSLGLAGGNTQYF. The CDR3 coding sequence is TGTGCCAGCAGTTTGGGACTAGCGGGGGGGAATACGCAGTATTTT.

The table lists this clone with a count of one. The chain carries TRBV4-3 and TRBJ2-3; D possibly corresponds to TRBD2 (6 bases). Deletions cut 10 bases from V and 1 base from J, with 12 bases between. CDR3 length: 13 amino acids. CDR1 and CDR2 from the germline V gene are LGHNA and YSLEER. In nucleotides, the CDR3 is TGCGCCACCGAGGGCGGGGGCACAGATACGCAGTATTTT. This encodes CATEGGGTDTQYF.

The rearrangement uses TRBV19 and TRBJ2-3; D possibly corresponds to TRBD1 (6 bases). Trimming left V 4 bases short and J 0 bases short, with 11 bases between. The CDR3 sequence is 15 residues long. CDR1 LNHDA and CDR2 SQIVND come from the germline V gene (reference sequence). CDR3 sequence reads: CASSNRQDSTDTQYF. The CDR3 nucleotides read TGTGCCAGTAGTAACCGACAGGACAGCACAGATACGCAGTATTTT.

The count of this clone is one. This chain uses TRBV27 with TRBJ1-4, with 7 bases aligning to TRBD1. In germline, CDR1 is MNHEY, CDR2 SMNVEV (reference sequence). Germline trimming cut 0 bases from V and 3 bases from J; bases unmatched to any gene: 10. The CDR3 spans 18 residues. CDR3 DNA sequence: TGTGCCAGCAGTTTATCAGCCACCACCGGGACAGCTAATGAAAAACTGTTTTTT. The encoded protein is CASSLSATTGTANEKLFF.

This clone is judged medium-sized (0.01 to 0.1%). The chain combines TRBV30 with TRBJ1-5, with 7 positions matching TRBD1. The CDR3 has 14 residues. Germline loops: CDR1 GTSNPN, CDR2 SVGIG (reference sequence). J was trimmed by 5 bases and V by 0 bases; bases with no gene match: 4. The CDR3 DNA sequence: TGTGCCTGGAGTGTACAAGGGGGCTATCAGCCCCAGCATTTT. This gives the protein CAWSVQGGYQPQHF.

The rearrangement uses TRBV4-1 and TRBJ2-1, with TRBD2 as a possible D gene (5 bases). V was clipped by 0 bases and J by 6 bases, with 9 bases between them. This CDR3 contains 14 residues. Germline V gene lookup returns CDR1 MGHRA and CDR2 YSYEKL. DNA of the CDR3: TGCGCCAGCAGCCAAGAAAGGACTCCCAATGAGCAGTTCTTC. Translation gives CASSQERTPNEQFF.

The V gene is TRBV21-1, the J gene TRBJ1-5. TRBV21-1 is tagged as a pseudogene. The CDR3 consists of 13 residues. CDR3 amino acids: CASRGRGTLAQHF. CDR3 bases: TGTGCCAGCAGGGGGCGCGGGACCCTAGCCCAGCATTTT.

The chain recombines TRBV28 with TRBJ1-5, with 7 bases fitting TRBD1. Germline V gene lookup returns CDR1 MDHEN and CDR2 SYDVKM. Trimming at V came to 7 bases and at J to 0 bases, leaving 15 bases not matched to a gene. The CDR3 extends over 18 amino acids. CDR3 DNA sequence: TGTGCCAGCACCCAAAGGGGGACAGCAGTTTATAGCAATCAGCCCCAGCATTTT. It encodes CASTQRGTAVYSNQPQHF.

The chain links TRBV6-4 to TRBJ1-5; the D is unclear. CDR1 MRHNA and CDR2 SNTAGT come from the germline V gene. The V and J ends lost 5 bases and 0 bases respectively, with 20 bases between them. The CDR3 spans 18 residues. CDR3 sequence: CASSPGAGRTLSNQPQHF. DNA for the CDR3: TGTGCCAGCAGTCCCGGCGCGGGAAGAACTCTTAGCAATCAGCCCCAGCATTTT.

This clone was seen only once. The chain is built from TRBV4-1 and TRBJ2-4; D ambiguous. V was shortened by 5 bases and J by 2 bases, with 13 bases between the two germline ends. From germline, CDR1 is MGHRA and CDR2 YSYEKL. The CDR3 is 15 amino acids. CDR3 region: CASSSPDKTKNIQYF. CDR3 in DNA: TGCGCCAGCAGCTCCCCTGACAAAACCAAAAACATTCAGTACTTC.

The V call is TRBV4-2, the J call TRBJ2-2; D might be TRBD2 (5 bases). Germline V lookup: CDR1 LGHNA, CDR2 YNFKEQ. V lost 3 bases, J lost 2 bases, and 7 bases lay in between. This CDR3 has 14 residues. The DNA for the CDR3 is TGTGCCAGCAGCCACCGGGAAAACACCGGGGAGCTGTTTTTT. Translating gives CASSHRENTGELFF.

The chain uses TRBV6-1 and TRBJ2-7; no clear D gene. Trimming cost V 3 bases and J 3 bases, with 3 bases left between them. CDR3 length: 11 amino acids. The germline gives CDR1 MNHNS, CDR2 SASEGT. CDR3 sequence: CASSDNYEQYF. The CDR3 DNA follows: TGTGCCAGCAGTGATAACTACGAGCAGTACTTC.

V gene TRBV28 combines with J gene TRBJ2-7, with 9 bases aligning to TRBD2. CDR1 is MDHEN and CDR2 is SYDVKM in the germline V gene. This CDR3 is built from 15 residues. The ends lost 5 bases at V and 1 base at J; junction bases unmatched: 6. CDR3 in amino acids: CASSQTSGISYEQYF. The CDR3, as DNA: TGTGCCAGCAGTCAGACTAGCGGCATTTCCTACGAGCAGTACTTC.

The chain carries TRBV7-9 and TRBJ2-7, with D perhaps TRBD1 (6 bases). The germline V gene has CDR1 SEHNR and CDR2 FQNEAQ (reference sequence). The CDR3 is 13 amino acids. V was shortened by 4 bases and J by 6 bases, with 13 bases between the two germline ends. The CDR3 DNA reads as TGTGCCAGCAGCTCGCAGGGGTTCGGCGAGCAGTACTTC. The encoded protein is CASSSQGFGEQYF.

The J gene is TRBJ2-3, the V gene TRBV5-4; 12 bases map to TRBD2. The V and J ends lost 3 bases and 0 bases, in that order; junction bases with no gene match: 11. Germline loops: CDR1 SGHNT, CDR2 YYREEE (reference sequence). CDR3 size: 19 residues. The CDR3 DNA follows: TGTGCCAGCAGCTCACCCCGCCTAGCGGGGGGGAGAAGCACAGATACGCAGTATTTT. This encodes CASSSPRLAGGRSTDTQYF.

V usage is TRBV2 and J usage is TRBJ1-6; D is uncertain. Per germline, CDR1 SNHLY and CDR2 FYNNEI. The CDR3 spans 17 residues. V lost 0 bases to trimming and J lost 3 bases, with 12 bases between them. Written as DNA, the CDR3 is TGTGCCAGCAGTGAAGCTGGCGGTTCATTCTATAATTCACCCCTCCACTTT. This codes for CASSEAGGSFYNSPLHF.